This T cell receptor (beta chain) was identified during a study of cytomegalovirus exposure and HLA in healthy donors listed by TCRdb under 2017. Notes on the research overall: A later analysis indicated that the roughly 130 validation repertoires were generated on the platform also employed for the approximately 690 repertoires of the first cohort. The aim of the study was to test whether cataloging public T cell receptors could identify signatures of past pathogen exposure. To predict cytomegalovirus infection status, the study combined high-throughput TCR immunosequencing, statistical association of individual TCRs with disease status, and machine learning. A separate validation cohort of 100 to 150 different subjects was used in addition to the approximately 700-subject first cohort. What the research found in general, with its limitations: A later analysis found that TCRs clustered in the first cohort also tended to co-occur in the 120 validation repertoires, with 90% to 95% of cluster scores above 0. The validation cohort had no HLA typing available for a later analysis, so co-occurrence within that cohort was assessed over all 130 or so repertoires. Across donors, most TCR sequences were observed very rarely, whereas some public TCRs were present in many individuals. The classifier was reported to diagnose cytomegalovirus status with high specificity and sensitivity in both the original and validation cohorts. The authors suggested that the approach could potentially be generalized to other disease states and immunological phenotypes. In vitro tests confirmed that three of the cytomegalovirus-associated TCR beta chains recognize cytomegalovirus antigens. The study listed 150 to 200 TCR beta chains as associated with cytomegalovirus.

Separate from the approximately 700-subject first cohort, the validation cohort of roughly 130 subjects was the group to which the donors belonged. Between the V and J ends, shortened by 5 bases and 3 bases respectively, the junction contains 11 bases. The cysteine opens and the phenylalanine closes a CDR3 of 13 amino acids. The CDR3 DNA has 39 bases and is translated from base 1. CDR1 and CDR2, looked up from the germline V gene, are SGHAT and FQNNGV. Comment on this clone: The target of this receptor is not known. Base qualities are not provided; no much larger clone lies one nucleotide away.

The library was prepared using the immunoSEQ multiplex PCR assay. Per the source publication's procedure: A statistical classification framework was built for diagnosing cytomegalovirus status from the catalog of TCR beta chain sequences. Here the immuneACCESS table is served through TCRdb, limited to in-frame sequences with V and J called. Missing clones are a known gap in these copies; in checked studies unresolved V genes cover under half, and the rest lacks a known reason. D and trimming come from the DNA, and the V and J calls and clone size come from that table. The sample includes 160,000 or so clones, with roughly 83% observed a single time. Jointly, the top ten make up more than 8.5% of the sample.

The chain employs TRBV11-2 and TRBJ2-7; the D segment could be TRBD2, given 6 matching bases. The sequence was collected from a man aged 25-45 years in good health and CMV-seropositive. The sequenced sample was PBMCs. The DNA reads TGTGCCAGCAGCCTCGGGAGCCGCTACGAGCAGTACTTC. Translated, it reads CASSLGSRYEQYF.